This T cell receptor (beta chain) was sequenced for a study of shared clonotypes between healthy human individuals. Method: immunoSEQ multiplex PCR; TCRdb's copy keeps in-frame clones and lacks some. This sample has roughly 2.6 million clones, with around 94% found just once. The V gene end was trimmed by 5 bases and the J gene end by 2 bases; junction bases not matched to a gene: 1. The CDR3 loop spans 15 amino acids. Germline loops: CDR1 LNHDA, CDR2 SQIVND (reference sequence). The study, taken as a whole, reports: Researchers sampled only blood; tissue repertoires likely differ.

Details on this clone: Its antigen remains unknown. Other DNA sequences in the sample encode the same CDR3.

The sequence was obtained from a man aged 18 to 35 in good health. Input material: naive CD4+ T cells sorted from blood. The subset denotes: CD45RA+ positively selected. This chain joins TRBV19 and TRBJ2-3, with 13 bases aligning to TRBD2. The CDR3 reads CASSGTSGTTDTQYF. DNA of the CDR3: TGTGCCAGTAGTGGGACTAGCGGGACCACAGATACGCAGTATTTT. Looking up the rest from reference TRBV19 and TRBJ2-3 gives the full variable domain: DGGITQSPKYLFRKEGQNVTLSCEQNLNHDAMYWYRQDPGQGLRLIYYSQIVNDFQKGDIAEGYSVSREKKESFPLTVTSAQKNPTAFYLCASSGTSGTTDTQYFGPGTRLTVL.